This T cell receptor (beta chain) was recorded in a study of cytomegalovirus exposure and HLA in healthy donors. General observations from the study: Association of some 18,000 TCR beta sequences with HLA alleles was found at 0.05 false discovery rate in a later analysis. Apparent HLA restriction characterized most CMV-associated TCR beta chains in a later analysis. DRB1 had the most TCR associations and HLA-C the fewest, a later analysis found, with rates varying by HLA locus.

Regarding this clone: No antigen is known for it.

This PCR relied on a set of 60 Vbeta primers and 13 Jbeta primers. The table came from immunoSEQ multiplex PCR; TCRdb's copy has only in-frame clones and leaves some out. Among approximately 70,000 clones listed, around 69% were seen once. The CDR3 covers 16 residues. V gave up 4 bases and J gave up 0 bases, with 16 bases separating them. Germline CDR1 is SGDLS and CDR2 is YYNGEE. Though probably carrying unrecorded immune exposures, donors were nominally healthy at sampling. The sequence was obtained from a human donor in good health. The chain employs TRBV9 and TRBJ1-1; D is possibly TRBD1 (6 bases). Sequencing was performed on PBMCs. CDR3 loop: CASSPRGGLMNTEAFF. CDR3 coding DNA: TGTGCCAGCAGCCCTAGGGGGGGGCTAATGAACACTGAAGCTTTCTTT.